These T cell receptor beta chains were read from a single sample in a study of T-cell reconstitution after alpha-beta-depleted transplantation in children. TCRdb processed the PCR reads anew with MiXCR; each CDR3 protein has one entry. This sample yields 550,000 to 600,000 distinct CDR3 sequences, of which around 23% are seen a single time; roughly 15% belongs to the top ten. This sample comprised PBMCs, mostly from graft donor cells, obtained 360 days after TCRalphabeta/CD19-depleted stem cell transplant. The receptor set was obtained from a boy under two years old who had a stem cell transplant for acute myeloid leukemia, so the T cells may come from the graft donor. The CDR3 runs from the conserved cysteine through the conserved F or W. D genes are given only for firm matches. Part of the rows lack a size; the others show once, few, many or a class for expanded clones.

>-|-|TRBV3-1|TRBJ1-1
CASSHSGPLITEAFF
TGTGCCAGCAGCCACTCGGGTCCCCTTATAACTGAAGCTTTCTTT
>-|few|TRBV4-3|TRBJ2-1
CASSPLETSNEQFF
TGCGCCAGCAGCCCCCTGGAGACTAGCAATGAGCAGTTCTTC
>TRBD2|-|TRBV12-3/TRBV12-4|TRBJ2-1
CASRPSGTSDEQFF
TGTGCCAGCAGGCCTAGCGGGACTAGCGATGAGCAGTTCTTC
>-|-|TRBV20-1|TRBJ2-1
CSARTGFYNEQFF
TGCAGTGCTAGAACAGGGTTCTACAATGAGCAGTTCTTC
>-|few|TRBV12-3/TRBV12-4|TRBJ1-5
CASSEDTGNQPQHF
TGTGCCAGCAGTGAGGACACCGGAAATCAGCCCCAGCATTTT
>TRBD1|many|TRBV20-1|TRBJ1-6
CSALDRGSSPLHF
TGCAGTGCTCTCGACAGGGGTAGTTCACCCCTCCACTTT
>-|-|TRBV20-1|TRBJ1-5
CSARDRAYDPGGQPQHF
TGCAGTGCTAGAGACCGCGCGTACGACCCAGGAGGTCAGCCCCAGCATTTT
>TRBD2|-|TRBV6-1|TRBJ2-5
CASGTSGPETQYF
TGTGCCAGCGGGACTAGCGGGCCAGAGACCCAGTACTTC
>-|-|TRBV7-9|TRBJ2-3
CASSLRDAGKGDTQYF
TGTGCCAGCAGCTTGAGAGACGCGGGGAAGGGAGATACGCAGTATTTT
>-|-|TRBV12-3/TRBV12-4|TRBJ2-2
CASSFGTPNTGELFF
TGTGCCAGCAGTTTTGGGACCCCAAACACCGGGGAGCTGTTTTTT
>-|few|TRBV9|TRBJ2-1
CASSVEATTWPFF
TGTGCCAGCAGCGTAGAGGCAACGACATGGCCGTTCTTC
>-|few|TRBV13|TRBJ2-5
CASSLIPSLQETQYF
TGTGCCAGCAGCTTAATTCCCAGCCTCCAAGAGACCCAGTACTTC
>-|-|TRBV6-6|TRBJ1-5
CASSTGLNQPQHF
TGTGCCAGCAGTACCGGCTTAAATCAGCCCCAGCATTTT
>-|-|TRBV11-1|TRBJ2-1
CASILGGGYNEQFF
TGTGCCAGCATCCTAGGGGGAGGCTACAATGAGCAGTTCTTC
>-|many|TRBV15|TRBJ2-3
CATSIQDTQYF
TGTGCCACCAGCATTCAAGATACGCAGTATTTT
>-|many|TRBV20-1|TRBJ2-1
CSASIYEQFF
TGCAGTGCTAGTATCTATGAGCAGTTCTTC
>TRBD1|few|TRBV28|TRBJ2-5
CASSIPGQGYSGLQETQYF
TGTGCCAGCAGTATTCCGGGACAGGGTTACTCCGGGCTTCAAGAGACCCAGTACTTC
>-|-|TRBV20-1|TRBJ2-5
CSARFGAPTETQYF
TGCAGTGCTAGGTTCGGGGCGCCCACAGAGACCCAGTACTTC
>-|many|TRBV5-5|TRBJ2-3
CASSYTGWGTDTQYF
TGTGCCAGCAGCTATACAGGGTGGGGCACAGATACGCAGTATTTT
>-|-|TRBV11-2|TRBJ1-1
CASSLGPGVNTEAFF
TGTGCCAGCAGCTTAGGCCCAGGGGTGAACACTGAAGCTTTCTTT
>-|-|TRBV4-2|TRBJ2-3
CASSQAAGDTQYF
TGTGCCAGCAGCCAAGCCGCTGGGGATACGCAGTATTTT
>TRBD1|few|TRBV20-1|TRBJ1-2
CSARGTGILYGYTF
TGCAGTGCTAGGGGGACAGGAATCCTCTATGGCTACACCTTC
>-|-|TRBV29-1|TRBJ1-2
CSAILPRTANYGYTF
TGCAGCGCCATCCTTCCCCGGACAGCTAACTATGGCTACACCTTC
>-|-|TRBV7-3|TRBJ2-2
CASSSTPPRGGGELFF
TGTGCCAGCAGCTCGACCCCCCCCCGAGGCGGCGGGGAGCTGTTTTTT
>TRBD2|-|TRBV6-5|TRBJ2-5
CASSYGTSGFTQYF
TGTGCCAGCAGTTACGGGACTAGCGGATTTACCCAGTACTTC
>-|-|TRBV20-1|TRBJ1-3
CSARKLAGRRGNTIYF
TGCAGTGCTAGAAAGTTGGCCGGCAGAAGAGGAAACACCATATATTTT
>-|few|TRBV2|TRBJ1-2
CASRMTSAYTF
TGTGCCAGCAGGATGACATCGGCCTACACCTTC
>TRBD2|few|TRBV5-1|TRBJ2-3
CASSGLAGVVSTDTQYF
TGCGCCAGCAGCGGACTAGCGGGGGTAGTTAGCACAGATACGCAGTATTTT
>-|-|TRBV18|TRBJ2-2
CASSPTVGELFF
TGTGCCAGCTCACCGACGGTGGGGGAGCTGTTTTTT
>-|few|TRBV29-1|TRBJ1-1
CSVEVKGSYTEAFF
TGCAGCGTTGAAGTTAAGGGGAGTTACACTGAAGCTTTCTTT
>-|few|TRBV7-2|TRBJ2-5
CASSPLISSAGGTQYF
TGTGCCAGCAGCCCCCTGATCTCTAGCGCGGGCGGGACCCAGTACTTC
>TRBD1|many|TRBV29-1|TRBJ1-1
CSAALQGVVTEAFF
TGCAGCGCCGCCTTACAGGGGGTAGTCACTGAAGCTTTCTTT
>TRBD2|few|TRBV6-4|TRBJ2-3
CARDGSGGTYTDTQYF
TGTGCCAGGGACGGGAGCGGGGGGACTTATACAGATACGCAGTATTTT
>-|-|TRBV6-1|TRBJ1-2
CASSPGGGLDYGYTF
TGTGCCAGCAGCCCCGGGGGGGGGCTAGACTATGGCTACACCTTC
>-|many|TRBV20-1|TRBJ2-5
CSARDMISETQYF
TGCAGTGCTAGAGATATGATTAGCGAGACCCAGTACTTC
>TRBD1|-|TRBV20-1|TRBJ1-2
CSARGRTGTHYGYTF
TGCAGTGCTAGAGGGCGGACAGGGACGCACTATGGCTACACCTTC
>-|-|TRBV9|TRBJ2-5
CASSSWDRGETQYF
TGTGCCAGCAGCTCCTGGGACCGGGGGGAGACCCAGTACTTC
>TRBD2|many|TRBV20-1|TRBJ2-3
CSIAPGLDFTDTQYF
TGCAGCATCGCACCGGGACTAGACTTCACAGATACGCAGTATTTT
>-|few|TRBV29-1|TRBJ2-7
CSVESPRTYEQYF
TGCAGCGTTGAGTCTCCCAGGACCTACGAGCAGTACTTC
>TRBD1|few|TRBV4-3|TRBJ2-7
CASSQDRGIYEQYF
TGCGCCAGCAGCCAGGACAGGGGGATCTACGAGCAGTACTTC
>-|many|TRBV5-5|TRBJ2-7
CASSLSQGLSYEQYF
TGTGCCAGCAGCTTGTCGCAGGGATTATCCTACGAGCAGTACTTC
>TRBD1|-|TRBV5-5|TRBJ1-1
CASSRADRENTEAFF
TGTGCCAGCAGCCGCGCCGACAGGGAAAACACTGAAGCTTTCTTT
>TRBD1|many|TRBV28|TRBJ1-1
CASSFTDRANTEAFF
TGTGCCAGCAGTTTCACCGACAGGGCGAACACTGAAGCTTTCTTT
>-|many|TRBV12-3/TRBV12-4|TRBJ1-2
CASSYREVYGYTF
TGTGCCAGCAGCTATCGGGAGGTCTATGGCTACACCTTC
>-|many|TRBV6-5|TRBJ1-6
CASSYTHGTENNSPLHF
TGTGCCAGCAGTTACACGCATGGGACGGAAAATAATTCACCCCTCCACTTT
>TRBD2|few|TRBV20-1|TRBJ2-1
CSARDPGLAGRDEQFF
TGCAGTGCTAGAGATCCCGGACTAGCGGGGAGGGATGAGCAGTTCTTC
>TRBD1|-|TRBV9|TRBJ1-2
CASSPRQGRAYGYTF
TGTGCCAGCAGCCCTAGACAGGGAAGGGCCTATGGCTACACCTTC
>TRBD2|once|TRBV7-9|TRBJ2-1
CASSLRAGGQDEQFF
TGTGCCAGCAGCTTACGAGCGGGGGGGCAGGATGAGCAGTTCTTC
>-|few|TRBV14|TRBJ2-7
CASSQFGQTYEQYF
TGTGCCAGCAGCCAGTTCGGACAGACCTACGAGCAGTACTTC
>-|few|TRBV20-1|TRBJ1-4
CSARDPGPGWEKLFF
TGCAGTGCTAGAGATCCGGGACCAGGGTGGGAAAAACTGTTTTTT